Sequencing of this T cell receptor beta chain was carried out in a study of immune evolution from preneoplasia to lung adenocarcinoma. About the study: HLA loss of heterozygosity: under 7.5% AIS, about 15% MIA, around 35% ADC, none AAH.

Remarks on this clone: Its target is unknown.

Findings and limits, study-wide: T cell clonality was higher in KRAS-mutant than EGFR-mutant or wild-type nodules.

The CDR3 has 15 residues. CDR1 and CDR2 (germline): MGHDK, SYGVNS. The V end lost 3 bases, the J end lost 7 bases, and 19 bases lay between the germline ends. Only in-frame clones appear in the TCRdb table, and some are missing; sequencing was by immunoSEQ multiplex PCR. The sample shows some 6,600 clones, roughly 82% of them seen only once. Patient tissue came from resections in Japan or China, 2014–2017. Each case's diagnosis was confirmed by two pathologists on H&E. V gene TRBV25-1 combines with J gene TRBJ2-7; D tentatively reads TRBD1 or TRBD2 (5 bases each). The TCR comes from a person aged 60-79 years with lung adenocarcinoma. Input material: FFPE lung adenocarcinoma in situ tissue. CDR3 nucleotides: TGTGCCAGCAGTGACAGAGGGGCAGGGTATTGGGAGCAGTACTTC. Encoded protein: CASSDRGAGYWEQYF.